One sample yielded the 27 T cell receptor beta chains listed below, sequenced in a study of cytomegalovirus exposure and HLA in healthy donors (dated by TCRdb to 2015 to 2018). The method was the immunoSEQ multiplex PCR assay. A mixture of 60 forward primers for TCR Vbeta segments and 13 reverse primers for TCR Jbeta segments was used in the multiplex PCR. TCRdb mirrors the immuneACCESS table, restricted to in-frame sequences. Some clones are absent from its copies; in checked studies, under half trace to an unresolved V gene, and the reason for the others is unknown. The table for this sample shows around 76,000 clones. The ten largest clones take up about 0.76% of the sample. Sequencing was done on a sample of PBMCs. These receptors were collected from a boy between 10 and 17 years old in good health and CMV-seronegative.

J is TRBJ1-2 and V is TRBV6-5; D not certain. The CDR3 length is 14 residues. V was pared by 6 bases and J by 4 bases, with 15 bases between. The V gene's germline CDR1 is MNHEY and CDR2 SVGAGI. CDR3 sequence reads: CASRETSAPYGYTF. For the CDR3, the DNA is TGTGCCAGCAGAGAGACAAGTGCTCCCTATGGCTACACCTTC.

The chain uses TRBV5-4 and TRBJ1-2; D remains ambiguous. The CDR3 contains 15 residues. Germline assignment: CDR1 SGHNT and CDR2 YYREEE (reference sequence). V shed 4 bases and J shed 1 base, with 14 bases lying between them. The CDR3 sequence: CASSPEVPGNYGYTF. Written as DNA, the CDR3 is TGTGCCAGCAGCCCGGAGGTTCCGGGTAACTATGGCTACACCTTC.

The chain has TRBV1 and TRBJ1-5; the D call in the table, TRBD1, was not verified against the DNA. TRBV1 is noted as a pseudogene. This CDR3 comprises 19 residues. The CDR3 spells CTSSQECPPPGRSNQPQHF. CDR3 in DNA: TGCACCAGCAGCCAAGAATGTCCGCCGCCAGGAAGAAGTAATCAGCCCCAGCATTTT.

The chain has TRBV6-6 and TRBJ1-1; 7 bases map to TRBD1. V was pared by 4 bases and J by 10 bases, with 15 bases of the junction left unmatched. The CDR3 loop spans 15 amino acids. CDR1 MNHNY and CDR2 SVGAGI come from the germline V gene (reference sequence). CDR3 residues: CASSSWTGEENGAFF. The DNA for the CDR3 is TGTGCCAGCAGTTCCTGGACAGGAGAAGAGAACGGAGCTTTCTTT.

The chain couples TRBV9 to TRBJ2-2, with 7 bases matching TRBD1. V trimming: 3 bases; J trimming: 3 bases; junction bases outside the gene matches: 5. Germline-derived CDR1 and CDR2 are SGDLS and YYNGEE. The CDR3 consists of 15 residues. This chain's CDR3 is CASSDMTGYTGELFF. CDR3 nucleotides: TGTGCCAGCAGCGACATGACAGGGTACACCGGGGAGCTGTTTTTT.

J is TRBJ2-2 and V is TRBV4-2; weak D call: TRBD2 (5 bases). This CDR3 spans 16 amino acids. The V and J ends lost 0 bases and 5 bases respectively, with 13 bases between them. CDR1 and CDR2 (germline): LGHNA, YNFKEQ. The DNA for the CDR3 is TGTGCCAGCAGCCAAGATAGAGTACTAGAAACCGGGGAGCTGTTTTTT. Translation: CASSQDRVLETGELFF.

The chain has TRBV10-3 and TRBJ2-1; 7 bases map to TRBD2. The CDR3 length is 12 residues. Unmatched junction bases numbered 8, after V lost 10 bases and J lost 8 bases. The germline gives CDR1 ENHRY, CDR2 SYGVKD. CDR3 coding DNA: TGTGCCACCACCGGACTAGACCATGAGCAGTTCTTC. It yields the protein CATTGLDHEQFF.

The V and J genes are TRBV9 and TRBJ2-3; TRBD2 matches at 13 bases. The length of the CDR3 is 17 residues. The V gene's germline CDR1 is SGDLS and CDR2 YYNGEE. V was pared by 0 bases and J by 4 bases, with 5 bases of the junction left unmatched. CDR3 sequence reads: CASSVALGLAGPDTQYF. The CDR3 nucleotides are TGTGCCAGCAGCGTAGCCTTGGGACTAGCGGGACCAGATACGCAGTATTTT. The full variable domain, completed using reference TRBV9 and TRBJ2-3, is DSGVTQTPKHLITATGQRVTLRCSPRSGDLSVYWYQQSLDQGLQFLIQYYNGEERAKGNILERFSAQQFPDLHSELNLSSLELGDSALYFCASSVALGLAGPDTQYFGPGTRLTVL.

The rearrangement joins TRBV5-4 to TRBJ1-1; 8 bases are a match to TRBD1. The CDR3 loop spans 14 amino acids. CDR1 SGHNT and CDR2 YYREEE come from the germline V gene (reference sequence). The V and J ends lost 3 bases and 4 bases, in that order; junction bases with no gene match: 5. The CDR3 loop reads CASSSDRGATEAFF. Written as DNA, the CDR3 is TGTGCCAGCAGCTCTGACAGGGGTGCCACTGAAGCTTTCTTT.

The chain has TRBV7-9 and TRBJ2-7; 7 bases agree with TRBD2. Unmatched junction bases numbered 5, after V lost 0 bases and J lost 6 bases. Germline V gene sequence: CDR1 SEHNR, CDR2 FQNEAQ (reference sequence). The CDR3 loop spans 14 amino acids. CDR3 DNA sequence: TGTGCCAGCAGCTTAGCGGGAGGGCCCTCCGAGCAGTACTTC. Translation gives CASSLAGGPSEQYF. Full variable domain (outside the CDR3, taken from reference TRBV7-9 and TRBJ2-7): DTGVSQNPRHKITKRGQNVTFRCDPISEHNRLYWYRQTLGQGPEFLTYFQNEAQLEKSRLLSDRFSAERPKGSFSTLEIQRTEQGDSAMYLCASSLAGGPSEQYFGPGTRLTVT.

Turning to this clone: At one boundary the junction diverges from the germline segment, which might be a read error. This chain joins TRBV29-1 and TRBJ1-2, with TRBD1 identical over 10 bases. Looked up from germline, CDR1 is SQVTM and CDR2 is ANQGSEA. CDR3 length: 9 amino acids. CDR3: CSVKGDRGF. CDR3 DNA sequence: TGCAGCGTTAAAGGGGACAGGGGCTTC.

The gene calls are TRBV6-1 and TRBJ2-3; D may be TRBD1 (6 bases). V dropped 6 bases and J dropped 2 bases, with 12 bases sitting between them. Germline V gene sequence: CDR1 MNHNS, CDR2 SASEGT. The CDR3 is 14 amino acids. Here the CDR3 DNA reads TGTGCCAGCAGAGCAGGGGTTTCCACAGATACGCAGTATTTT. Translating it yields CASRAGVSTDTQYF.

The chain joins TRBV5-4 to TRBJ2-7, with 9 bases matching TRBD2. Trimming cost V 2 bases and J 5 bases; bases outside gene matches: 5. The CDR3 length is 14 residues. Germline V gene data show CDR1 as SGHNT and CDR2 as YYREEE (reference sequence). CDR3 loop: CASSLGGGEDEQYF. The DNA for the CDR3 is TGTGCCAGCAGCTTAGGCGGGGGGGAGGACGAGCAGTACTTC.

This sequence joins TRBV30 and TRBJ2-1, with TRBD1 matching 7 bases. The CDR3 is made up of 14 amino acids. V lost 5 bases and J lost 4; bases outside the gene matches: 8. CDR1 and CDR2 from the germline V gene are GTSNPN and SVGIG (reference sequence). The CDR3: CAWVPGQVYNEQFF. CDR3 in DNA: TGTGCCTGGGTACCCGGACAGGTGTACAATGAGCAGTTCTTC.

This chain joins TRBV13 and TRBJ2-1; D possibly corresponds to TRBD2 (5 bases). CDR3 size: 13 residues. V was clipped by 5 bases and J by 8 bases, with 13 bases between them. Germline V lookup: CDR1 PRHDT, CDR2 FYEKMQ (reference sequence). The CDR3 loop reads CASSPRTSDEQFF. In nucleotides, the CDR3 is TGTGCCAGCAGCCCGCGTACTAGTGATGAGCAGTTCTTC.

The DNA of the CDR3 is TGTGCCAGCAGCGTAAGGTGGCGGGAGGGCTCTGGGGCCAACGTCCTGACTTTC. Translating it yields CASSVRWREGSGANVLTF. V gene TRBV9 combines with J gene TRBJ2-6; 9 bases are a match to TRBD2. V was pared by 1 base and J by 0 bases, with 5 bases of the junction left unmatched. This CDR3 is 18 amino acids long. The germline V gene has CDR1 SGDLS and CDR2 YYNGEE.

The rearrangement uses TRBV6-5 and TRBJ1-1, with D perhaps matching TRBD1 (6 bases). CDR3 size: 14 residues. V lost 6 bases to trimming and J lost 8 bases, with 19 bases between them. Germline V gene data show CDR1 as MNHEY and CDR2 as SVGAGI. The CDR3 loop is CASRGASEVREAFF. CDR3 sequence (DNA): TGTGCCAGCAGGGGGGCCTCGGAAGTGCGGGAAGCTTTCTTT.

The chain couples TRBV29-1 to TRBJ2-3, with D possibly matching TRBD1 (6 bases). This CDR3 comprises 12 residues. The V gene's germline CDR1 is SQVTM and CDR2 ANQGSEA. V lost 7 bases and J 6 bases, leaving 14 bases between the germline ends. The CDR3 reads CSAGTWMDTQYF. The DNA for the CDR3 is TGCAGCGCTGGGACATGGATGGATACGCAGTATTTT.

CDR3 amino acids: CASTRTSGGQETQYF. In nucleotides, the CDR3 is TGTGCCAGCACCCGGACTAGCGGGGGCCAAGAGACCCAGTACTTC. V gene TRBV5-4 combines with J gene TRBJ2-5; 13 nucleotides agree with TRBD2. The V segment lost 6 bases and the J segment 1 base; nucleotides outside the gene matches: 3. Germline values: CDR1 SGHNT, CDR2 YYREEE (reference sequence). The length of the CDR3 is 15 residues.

The gene calls are TRBV4-2 and TRBJ2-5; 12 positions match TRBD2. The CDR3 consists of 15 residues. Germline CDR1 and CDR2: LGHNA and YNFKEQ. The J segment lost 4 bases and the V segment lost 4 bases, leaving 4 bases of the junction unmatched. CDR3 region: CASSRPSGGGETQYF. CDR3 DNA: TGTGCCAGCAGCCGCCCTAGCGGGGGGGGAGAGACCCAGTACTTC.

The chain employs TRBV2 and TRBJ1-4; 10 bases align to TRBD1. CDR1 is SNHLY and CDR2 is FYNNEI in the germline V gene. The CDR3 runs 16 residues. V dropped 6 bases and J dropped 0; count of bases not matched to a gene: 4. CDR3 amino acids: CASSGTGVATNEKLFF. CDR3 DNA sequence: TGTGCCAGCAGCGGGACAGGGGTTGCAACTAATGAAAAACTGTTTTTT.

The genes are TRBV15 and TRBJ1-1, with D possibly TRBD1 on 6 matching bases. Germline lookup yields CDR1 LNHNV and CDR2 YYDKDF (reference sequence). CDR3 length: 15 amino acids. Trimming took off 1 base at V and 3 bases at J, with 12 bases between the two ends. The CDR3 nucleotides read TGTGCCACCAGCAGAGGTCGCCAGGGGTACACTGAAGCTTTCTTT. Its translation: CATSRGRQGYTEAFF.

The chain couples TRBV4-1 to TRBJ2-2, with D perhaps TRBD1 (6 bases). Germline V lookup: CDR1 MGHRA, CDR2 YSYEKL. The CDR3 is 18 residues long. V lost 5 bases and J lost 7, with 26 bases in between. CDR3 coding DNA: TGCGCCAGCAGCTCTTATAGGGGGTTTCAGGTCGGAGGCGGGGAGCTGTTTTTT. Amino acid sequence: CASSSYRGFQVGGGELFF.

This chain links TRBV5-1 with TRBJ1-6; 8 bases line up with TRBD1. Germline-derived CDR1 and CDR2 are SGHRS and YFSETQ. With 2 bases clipped from V and 7 bases from J, the junction kept 2 bases outside the gene matches. The CDR3 runs to 14 residues. The CDR3 here is CASSFGQGNSPLHF. The CDR3 bases are TGCGCCAGCAGCTTTGGACAGGGCAATTCACCCCTCCACTTT.

The chain carries TRBV15 and TRBJ1-1, with 10 bases lining up with TRBD1. The germline V gene has CDR1 LNHNV and CDR2 YYDKDF (reference sequence). The V segment lost 6 bases and the J segment 5 bases; nucleotides outside the gene matches: 12. The CDR3 totals 16 residues. DNA for the CDR3: TGTGCCACCAGGAAAGGGACAGGGGAGGGTTTGACTGAAGCTTTCTTT. This gives the protein CATRKGTGEGLTEAFF.

The J gene is TRBJ2-7, the V gene TRBV27, with D possibly matching TRBD1 (5 bases). The V end was cut by 6 bases, the J end by 2 bases, with 20 bases between. The CDR3 has 16 residues. Germline loops: CDR1 MNHEY, CDR2 SMNVEV (reference sequence). The CDR3 sequence: CASSSRGFQGAYEQYF. CDR3 bases: TGTGCCAGCAGCTCCCGTGGCTTCCAGGGCGCCTACGAGCAGTACTTC.

The chain has TRBV7-6 and TRBJ2-3; D not resolved. Germline V lookup: CDR1 SGHVS, CDR2 FNYEAQ. The germline V and J ends were trimmed by 0 bases and 4 bases, with 8 bases remaining between them. The CDR3 extends over 14 amino acids. CDR3 sequence reads: CASSLAVAPDTQYF. Here the CDR3 DNA reads TGTGCCAGCAGCTTAGCCGTAGCCCCAGATACGCAGTATTTT.